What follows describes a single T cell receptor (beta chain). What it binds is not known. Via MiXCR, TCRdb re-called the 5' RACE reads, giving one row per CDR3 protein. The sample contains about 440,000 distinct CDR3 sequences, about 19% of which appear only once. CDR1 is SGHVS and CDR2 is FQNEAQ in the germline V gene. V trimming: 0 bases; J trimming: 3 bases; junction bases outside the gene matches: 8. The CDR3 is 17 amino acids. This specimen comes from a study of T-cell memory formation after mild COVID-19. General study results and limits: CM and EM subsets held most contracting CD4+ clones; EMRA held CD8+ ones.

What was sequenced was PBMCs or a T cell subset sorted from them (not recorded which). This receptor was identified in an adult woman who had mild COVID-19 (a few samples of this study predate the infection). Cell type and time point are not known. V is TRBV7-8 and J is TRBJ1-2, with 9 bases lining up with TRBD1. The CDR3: CASSLAFPGQGYYGYTF. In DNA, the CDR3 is TGTGCCAGCAGCTTAGCGTTCCCGGGACAGGGTTACTATGGCTACACCTTC.